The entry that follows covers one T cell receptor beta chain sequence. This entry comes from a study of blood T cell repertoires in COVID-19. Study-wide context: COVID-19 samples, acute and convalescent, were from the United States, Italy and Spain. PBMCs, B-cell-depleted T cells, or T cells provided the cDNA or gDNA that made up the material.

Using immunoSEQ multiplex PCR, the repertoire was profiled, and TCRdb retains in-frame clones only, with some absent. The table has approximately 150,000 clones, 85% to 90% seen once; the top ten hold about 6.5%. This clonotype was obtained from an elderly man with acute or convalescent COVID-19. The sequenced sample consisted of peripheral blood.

The CDR3 loop reads CASSPPGQGFGYTF. The CDR3 nucleotides are TGTGCCAGCAGTCCCCCGGGACAGGGGTTTGGCTACACCTTC. This chain connects TRBV28 to TRBJ1-2, with TRBD1 matching 10 bases. The CDR3 is 14 amino acids. Per the germline V gene, CDR1 is MDHEN and CDR2 is SYDVKM. V was pared by 5 bases and J by 7 bases, with 7 bases of the junction left unmatched.